A selection of T cell receptor beta chains follows, all from one sample in a study of T cell responses to AZD1222 COVID-19 vaccine. The protocol was immunoSEQ multiplex PCR, while the TCRdb copy is restricted to in-frame clones and leaves out a portion. Found here are about 90,000 clones, 91% of them singletons; the top ten hold 5.2%. The sample consisted of peripheral blood, taken on day 0 of MenACWY control vaccination. These TCRs come from an adult in good health. CDR3s include the opening cysteine and the closing phenylalanine or tryptophan. The D gene is left open where the match is weak. Some rows have no size entry. The others give once, few or many, or a class for an expanded clone.

abundance: -
v_gene: TRBV7-8
d_gene: -
j_gene: TRBJ1-6
CDR3aa: CASSLGPAASPLHF
CDR3nt: TGTGCCAGCAGCTTAGGGCCCGCGGCTTCACCCCTCCACTTT

abundance: -
v_gene: TRBV7-2
d_gene: -
j_gene: TRBJ2-5
CDR3aa: CASSSVSGAVRETQYF
CDR3nt: TGTGCCAGCAGCTCCGTATCGGGGGCAGTTCGGGAGACCCAGTACTTC

abundance: -
v_gene: TRBV7-3
d_gene: TRBD2
j_gene: TRBJ2-3
CDR3aa: CASSPGTSGSPDTQYF
CDR3nt: TGTGCCAGCAGCCCAGGGACTAGCGGGAGTCCAGATACGCAGTATTTT

abundance: -
v_gene: TRBV18
d_gene: TRBD1
j_gene: TRBJ2-1
CDR3aa: CASSADRAEQFF
CDR3nt: TGTGCCAGCTCAGCGGACAGGGCTGAGCAGTTCTTC

abundance: -
v_gene: TRBV5-6
d_gene: -
j_gene: TRBJ1-1
CDR3aa: CASSLEPLEAFF
CDR3nt: TGTGCCAGCAGCCTCGAACCTTTAGAAGCTTTCTTT

abundance: -
v_gene: TRBV19
d_gene: TRBD2
j_gene: TRBJ2-1
CDR3aa: CASNNLAGPLGGEQFF
CDR3nt: TGTGCCAGTAACAACCTAGCGGGCCCCCTAGGTGGTGAGCAGTTCTTC

abundance: -
v_gene: TRBV18
d_gene: -
j_gene: TRBJ1-3
CDR3aa: CASSPGVAGNTIYF
CDR3nt: TGTGCCAGCTCACCGGGGGTCGCTGGAAACACCATATATTTT

abundance: -
v_gene: TRBV14
d_gene: TRBD2
j_gene: TRBJ2-7
CDR3aa: CASSPGLYEQYF
CDR3nt: TGTGCCAGCAGCCCGGGACTATACGAGCAGTACTTC

abundance: -
v_gene: TRBV5-1
d_gene: -
j_gene: TRBJ1-1
CDR3aa: CASSKQGMNTEAFF
CDR3nt: TGCGCCAGCAGCAAACAGGGCATGAACACTGAAGCTTTCTTT

abundance: -
v_gene: TRBV9
d_gene: -
j_gene: TRBJ2-2
CDR3aa: CASSVISEGELFF
CDR3nt: TGTGCCAGCAGCGTTATTTCTGAAGGGGAGCTGTTTTTT

abundance: -
v_gene: TRBV7-2
d_gene: -
j_gene: TRBJ1-2
CDR3aa: CASSFTGIANYGYTF
CDR3nt: TGTGCCAGCAGCTTCACAGGGATAGCTAACTATGGCTACACCTTC

abundance: -
v_gene: TRBV5-1
d_gene: TRBD1
j_gene: TRBJ1-4
CDR3aa: CASSWTGPGEKLFF
CDR3nt: TGCGCCAGCAGCTGGACAGGACCGGGTGAAAAACTGTTTTTT

abundance: -
v_gene: TRBV19
d_gene: -
j_gene: TRBJ1-1
CDR3aa: CASSDAIQGWAEAFF
CDR3nt: TGTGCCAGTAGTGACGCGATTCAGGGTTGGGCTGAAGCTTTCTTT

abundance: -
v_gene: TRBV27
d_gene: -
j_gene: TRBJ1-6
CDR3aa: CASSSLRPGLGNSPLHF
CDR3nt: TGTGCCAGCAGTTCCCTAAGACCCGGACTGGGTAATTCACCCCTCCACTTT

abundance: -
v_gene: TRBV19
d_gene: -
j_gene: TRBJ1-1
CDR3aa: CASSGQGGSTEAFF
CDR3nt: TGTGCCAGTAGTGGGCAGGGTGGTAGCACTGAAGCTTTCTTT

abundance: -
v_gene: TRBV25-1
d_gene: -
j_gene: TRBJ2-3
CDR3aa: CASSGEETLGTDTQYF
CDR3nt: TGTGCCAGCAGTGGGGAGGAAACCTTAGGCACAGATACGCAGTATTTT

abundance: once
v_gene: TRBV12-5
d_gene: -
j_gene: TRBJ1-1
CDR3aa: CASGNTEAFF
CDR3nt: TGTGCTAGTGGGAACACTGAAGCTTTCTTT

abundance: -
v_gene: TRBV7-3
d_gene: -
j_gene: TRBJ2-2
CDR3aa: CASSLTAPQGGSGELFF
CDR3nt: TGTGCCAGCAGCTTAACCGCTCCTCAGGGAGGTTCCGGGGAGCTGTTTTTT

abundance: -
v_gene: TRBV6-6
d_gene: -
j_gene: TRBJ2-1
CDR3aa: CASSYLYNEQFF
CDR3nt: TGTGCCAGCAGTTACTTGTACAATGAGCAGTTCTTC

abundance: -
v_gene: TRBV3-1/TRBV3-2
d_gene: -
j_gene: TRBJ2-5
CDR3aa: CASSQPGGGEETQYF
CDR3nt: TGTGCCAGCAGCCAACCTGGGGGGGGCGAGGAGACCCAGTACTTC

abundance: -
v_gene: TRBV12-5
d_gene: TRBD2
j_gene: TRBJ2-1
CDR3aa: CASGFSGSYNEQFF
CDR3nt: TGTGCTAGTGGTTTCAGCGGGAGCTACAATGAGCAGTTCTTC

abundance: once
v_gene: TRBV18
d_gene: -
j_gene: TRBJ2-1
CDR3aa: CASSPRRASSYNEQFF
CDR3nt: TGTGCCAGCTCACCTCGGCGGGCTTCCTCCTACAATGAGCAGTTCTTC

abundance: once
v_gene: TRBV12-3/TRBV12-4
d_gene: TRBD1
j_gene: TRBJ2-2
CDR3aa: CASSSQGARELFF
CDR3nt: TGTGCCAGCAGTTCTCAGGGGGCCCGGGAGCTGTTTTTT

abundance: -
v_gene: TRBV29-1
d_gene: -
j_gene: TRBJ1-2
CDR3aa: CSVDYNAYGYTF
CDR3nt: TGCAGCGTCGATTACAACGCGTATGGCTACACCTTC

abundance: -
v_gene: TRBV10-1
d_gene: TRBD1
j_gene: TRBJ2-7
CDR3aa: CALREVGDRGLCSYEQYF
CDR3nt: TGCGCTCTGAGGGAGGTCGGGGACAGGGGGCTCTGCTCCTACGAGCAGTACTTC

abundance: -
v_gene: TRBV11-2
d_gene: TRBD1
j_gene: TRBJ2-1
CDR3aa: CASTWDRSNEQFF
CDR3nt: TGTGCCAGCACCTGGGACAGGAGCAATGAGCAGTTCTTC

abundance: -
v_gene: TRBV5-8
d_gene: TRBD1
j_gene: TRBJ2-3
CDR3aa: CASSLGQGRGDTQYF
CDR3nt: TGTGCCAGCAGCTTAGGACAGGGGCGTGGAGATACGCAGTATTTT

abundance: once
v_gene: TRBV27
d_gene: TRBD1
j_gene: TRBJ1-1
CDR3aa: CASRLGTGYGEAFF
CDR3nt: TGTGCCAGCAGACTCGGGACAGGGTACGGTGAAGCTTTCTTT

abundance: -
v_gene: TRBV24-1
d_gene: -
j_gene: TRBJ2-7
CDR3aa: CATSDLDEQYF
CDR3nt: TGTGCCACCAGTGATTTAGACGAGCAGTACTTC

abundance: -
v_gene: TRBV19
d_gene: -
j_gene: TRBJ2-2
CDR3aa: CASSNRVSNTGELFF
CDR3nt: TGTGCCAGTAGTAACAGGGTTTCGAACACCGGGGAGCTGTTTTTT

abundance: -
v_gene: TRBV5-8
d_gene: TRBD1
j_gene: TRBJ1-2
CDR3aa: CASSLGTGTNYGYTF
CDR3nt: TGTGCCAGCAGCTTGGGGACAGGCACTAACTATGGCTACACCTTC

abundance: -
v_gene: TRBV7-8
d_gene: TRBD2
j_gene: TRBJ2-3
CDR3aa: CASSPNPLAGGPATQYF
CDR3nt: TGTGCCAGCAGCCCCAATCCATTAGCGGGAGGGCCTGCAACGCAGTATTTT